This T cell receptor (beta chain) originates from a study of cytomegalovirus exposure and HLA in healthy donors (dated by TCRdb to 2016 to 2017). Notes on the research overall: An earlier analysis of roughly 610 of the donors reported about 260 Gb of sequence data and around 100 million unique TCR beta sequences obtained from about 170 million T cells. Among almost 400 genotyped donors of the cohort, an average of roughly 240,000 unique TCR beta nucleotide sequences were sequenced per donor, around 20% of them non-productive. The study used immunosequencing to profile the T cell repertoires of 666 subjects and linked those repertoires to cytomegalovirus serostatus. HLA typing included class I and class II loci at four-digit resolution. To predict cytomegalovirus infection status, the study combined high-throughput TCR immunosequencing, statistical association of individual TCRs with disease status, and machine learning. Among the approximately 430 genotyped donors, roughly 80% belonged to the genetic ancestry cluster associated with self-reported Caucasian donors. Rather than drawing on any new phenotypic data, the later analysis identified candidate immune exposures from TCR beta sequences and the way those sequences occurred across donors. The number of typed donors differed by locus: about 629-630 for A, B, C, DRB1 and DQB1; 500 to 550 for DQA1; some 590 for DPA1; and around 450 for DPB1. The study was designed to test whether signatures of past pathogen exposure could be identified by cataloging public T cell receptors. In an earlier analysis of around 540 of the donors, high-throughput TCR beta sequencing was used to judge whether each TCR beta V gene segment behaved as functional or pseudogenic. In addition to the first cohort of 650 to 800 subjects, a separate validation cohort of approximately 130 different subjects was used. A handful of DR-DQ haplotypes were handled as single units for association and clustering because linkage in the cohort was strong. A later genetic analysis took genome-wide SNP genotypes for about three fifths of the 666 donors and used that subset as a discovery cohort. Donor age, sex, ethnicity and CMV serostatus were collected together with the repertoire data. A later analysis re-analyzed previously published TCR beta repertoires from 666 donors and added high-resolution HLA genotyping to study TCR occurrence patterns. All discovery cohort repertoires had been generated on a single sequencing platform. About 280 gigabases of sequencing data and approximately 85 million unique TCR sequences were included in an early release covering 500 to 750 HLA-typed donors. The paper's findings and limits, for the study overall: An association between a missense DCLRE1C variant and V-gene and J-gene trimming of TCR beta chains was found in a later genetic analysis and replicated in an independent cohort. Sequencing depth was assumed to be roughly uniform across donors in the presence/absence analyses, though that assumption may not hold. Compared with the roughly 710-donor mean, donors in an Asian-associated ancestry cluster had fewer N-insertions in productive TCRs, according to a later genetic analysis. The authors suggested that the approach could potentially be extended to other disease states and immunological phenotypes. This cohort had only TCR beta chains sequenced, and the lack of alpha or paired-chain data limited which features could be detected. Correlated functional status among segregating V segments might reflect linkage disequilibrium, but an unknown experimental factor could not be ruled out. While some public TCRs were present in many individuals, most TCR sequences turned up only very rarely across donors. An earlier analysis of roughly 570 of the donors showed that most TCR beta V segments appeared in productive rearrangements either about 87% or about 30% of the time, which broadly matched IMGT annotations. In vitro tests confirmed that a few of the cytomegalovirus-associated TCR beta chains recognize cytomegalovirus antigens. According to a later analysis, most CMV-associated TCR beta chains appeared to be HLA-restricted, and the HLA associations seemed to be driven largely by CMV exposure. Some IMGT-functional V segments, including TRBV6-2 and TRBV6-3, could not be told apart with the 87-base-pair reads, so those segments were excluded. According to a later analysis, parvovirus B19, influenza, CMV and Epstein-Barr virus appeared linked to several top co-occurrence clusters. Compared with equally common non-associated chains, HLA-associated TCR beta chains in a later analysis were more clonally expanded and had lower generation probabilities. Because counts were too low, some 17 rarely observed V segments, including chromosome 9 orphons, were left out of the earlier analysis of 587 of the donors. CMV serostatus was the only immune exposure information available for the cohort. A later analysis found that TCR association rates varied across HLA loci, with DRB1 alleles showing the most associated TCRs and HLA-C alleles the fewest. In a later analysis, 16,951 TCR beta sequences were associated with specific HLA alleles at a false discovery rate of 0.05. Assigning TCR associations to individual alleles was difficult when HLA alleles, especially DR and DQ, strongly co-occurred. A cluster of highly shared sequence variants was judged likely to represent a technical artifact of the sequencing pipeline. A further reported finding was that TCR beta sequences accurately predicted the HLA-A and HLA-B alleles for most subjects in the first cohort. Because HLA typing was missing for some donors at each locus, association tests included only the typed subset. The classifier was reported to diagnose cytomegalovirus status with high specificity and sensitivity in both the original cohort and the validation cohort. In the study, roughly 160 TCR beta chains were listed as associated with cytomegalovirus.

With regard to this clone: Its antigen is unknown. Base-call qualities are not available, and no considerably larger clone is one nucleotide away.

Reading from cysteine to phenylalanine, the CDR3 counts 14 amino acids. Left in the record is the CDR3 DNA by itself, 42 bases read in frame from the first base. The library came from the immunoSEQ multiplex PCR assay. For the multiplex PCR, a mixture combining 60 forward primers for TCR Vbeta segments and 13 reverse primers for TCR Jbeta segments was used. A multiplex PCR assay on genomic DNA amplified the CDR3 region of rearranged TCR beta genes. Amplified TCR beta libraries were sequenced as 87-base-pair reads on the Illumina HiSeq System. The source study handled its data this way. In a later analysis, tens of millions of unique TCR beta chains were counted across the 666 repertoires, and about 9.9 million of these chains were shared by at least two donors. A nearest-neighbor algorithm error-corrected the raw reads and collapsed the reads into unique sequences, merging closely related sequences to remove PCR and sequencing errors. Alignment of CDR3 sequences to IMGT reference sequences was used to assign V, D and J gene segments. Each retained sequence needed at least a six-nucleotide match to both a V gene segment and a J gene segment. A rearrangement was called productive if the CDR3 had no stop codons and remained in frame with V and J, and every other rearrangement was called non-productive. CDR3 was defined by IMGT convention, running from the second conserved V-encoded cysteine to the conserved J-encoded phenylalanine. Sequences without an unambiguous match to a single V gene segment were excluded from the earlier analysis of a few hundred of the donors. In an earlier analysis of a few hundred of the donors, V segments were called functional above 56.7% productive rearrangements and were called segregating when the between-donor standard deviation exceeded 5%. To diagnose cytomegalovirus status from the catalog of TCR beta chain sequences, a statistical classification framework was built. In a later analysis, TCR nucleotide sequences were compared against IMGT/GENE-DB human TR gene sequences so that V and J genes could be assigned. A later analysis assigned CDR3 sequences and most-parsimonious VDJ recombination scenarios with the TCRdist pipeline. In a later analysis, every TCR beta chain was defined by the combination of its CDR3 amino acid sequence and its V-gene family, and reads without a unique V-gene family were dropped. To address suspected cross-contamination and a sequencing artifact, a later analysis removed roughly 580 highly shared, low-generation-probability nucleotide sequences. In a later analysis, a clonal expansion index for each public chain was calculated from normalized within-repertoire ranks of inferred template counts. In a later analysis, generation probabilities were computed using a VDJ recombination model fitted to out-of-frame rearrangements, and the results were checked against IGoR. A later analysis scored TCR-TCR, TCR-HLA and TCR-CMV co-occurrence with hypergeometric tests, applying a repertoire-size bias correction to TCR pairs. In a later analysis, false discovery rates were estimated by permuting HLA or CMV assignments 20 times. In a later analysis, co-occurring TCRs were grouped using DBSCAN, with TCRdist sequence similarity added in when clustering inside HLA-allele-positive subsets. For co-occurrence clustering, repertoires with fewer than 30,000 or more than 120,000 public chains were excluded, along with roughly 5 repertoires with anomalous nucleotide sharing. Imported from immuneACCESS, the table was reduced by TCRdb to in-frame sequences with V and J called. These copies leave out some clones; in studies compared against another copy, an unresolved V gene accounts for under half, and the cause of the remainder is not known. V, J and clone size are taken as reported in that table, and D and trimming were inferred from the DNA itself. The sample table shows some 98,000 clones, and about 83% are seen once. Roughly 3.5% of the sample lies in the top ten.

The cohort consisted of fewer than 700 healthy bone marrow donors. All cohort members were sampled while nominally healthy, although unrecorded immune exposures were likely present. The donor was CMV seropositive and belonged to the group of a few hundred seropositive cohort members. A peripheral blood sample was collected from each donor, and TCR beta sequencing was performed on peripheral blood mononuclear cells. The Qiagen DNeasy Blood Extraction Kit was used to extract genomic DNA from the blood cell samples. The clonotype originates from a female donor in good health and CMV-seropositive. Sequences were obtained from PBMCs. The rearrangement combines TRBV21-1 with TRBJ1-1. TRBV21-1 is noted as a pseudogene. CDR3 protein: CASSIEQSGTEAFF. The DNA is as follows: TGTGCCAGCAGCATTGAACAGAGCGGCACTGAAGCTTTCTTT.